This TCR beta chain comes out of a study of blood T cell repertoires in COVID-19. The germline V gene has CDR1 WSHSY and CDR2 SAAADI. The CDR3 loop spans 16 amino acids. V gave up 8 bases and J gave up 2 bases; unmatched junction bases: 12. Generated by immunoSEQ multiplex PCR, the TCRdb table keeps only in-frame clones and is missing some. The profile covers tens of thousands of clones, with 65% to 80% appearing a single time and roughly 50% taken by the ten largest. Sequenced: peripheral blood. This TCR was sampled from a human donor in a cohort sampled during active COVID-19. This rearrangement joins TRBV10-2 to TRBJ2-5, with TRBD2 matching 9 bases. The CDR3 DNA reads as TGCGCCAGCGGAGTAGACGTCGCGGGAGGGCAAGAGACCCAGTACTTC. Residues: CASGVDVAGGQETQYF.